The 30 T cell receptor beta chains reported below all come from one sample, sequenced in a study of T cells in Graves' hyperthyroidism and ophthalmopathy. TCR beta CDR3 region amplification was performed from RNA transcripts. Initially, a first-round RT-PCR of the TCR CDR3 employed the HTBI primer set. Each CDR3 protein is one row after TCRdb ran MiXCR on the multiplex PCR reads. The table records approximately 400,000 distinct CDR3 sequences, 15% of them present only once. Sequenced sample: blood. The receptor source for this set is a woman aged 25 to 39 with Graves' hyperthyroidism.

This clonotype was seen a few times. This chain joins TRBV2 and TRBJ2-1; weak D call: TRBD2 (6 bases). The CDR3 consists of 16 residues. Germline V gene lookup returns CDR1 SNHLY and CDR2 FYNNEI. Trimming stripped 1 base from V and 4 bases from J, with 14 bases between. CDR3 residues: CASSEGAAGFYNEQFF. As DNA, the CDR3 is TGTGCCAGCAGTGAAGGGGCTGCGGGATTTTACAATGAGCAGTTCTTC.

The sample holds a few counts of this clonotype. V gene TRBV10-3 combines with J gene TRBJ2-3, with 7 bases fitting TRBD1. Losses at the gene ends were 6 bases for V and 3 bases for J; bases not matched to a gene: 3. The CDR3 sequence is 13 residues long. Germline V gene sequence: CDR1 ENHRY, CDR2 SYGVKD. The CDR3 spells CAIRMGQTDTQYF. The CDR3 DNA is TGTGCCATCAGGATGGGACAGACAGATACGCAGTATTTT.

This chain links TRBV4-2 with TRBJ2-1, with TRBD2 identical over 12 bases. V lost 1 base and J lost 14; bases outside the gene matches: 6. There are 14 residues in the CDR3. CDR1 and CDR2 (germline): LGHNA, YNFKEQ. CDR3 DNA sequence: TGTGCCAGCAGCCAAGTGACTAGCGGGAGAATGGAGTTCTTC. Protein sequence: CASSQVTSGRMEFF.

The rearrangement links TRBV3-1 to TRBJ1-5; D unclear. Trimming removed 3 bases at V and 0 bases at J, with 6 bases between. Germline loops: CDR1 LGHDT, CDR2 YNNKEL (reference sequence). There are 14 residues in the CDR3. Written as DNA, the CDR3 is TGTGCCAGCAGCCAGATATATAGCAATCAGCCCCAGCATTTT. It is translated as CASSQIYSNQPQHF.

The rearrangement uses TRBV28 and TRBJ2-4, with D unresolved. This CDR3 region has 12 residues. The germline V gene has CDR1 MDHEN and CDR2 SYDVKM. V was clipped by 6 bases and J by 6 bases, with 9 bases between them. The CDR3 is CASSQDRNIQYF. In DNA form, the CDR3 reads TGTGCCAGCAGCCAAGATCGAAACATTCAGTACTTC.

This clonotype has more than one count but fewer than ten. The chain recombines TRBV19 with TRBJ2-7; D is ambiguous. Germline CDR1 LNHDA, CDR2 SQIVND (reference sequence). The V end lost 3 bases, the J end lost 0 bases, and 6 bases lay between the germline ends. The CDR3 loop spans 13 amino acids. CDR3 nucleotides: TGTGCCAGTAGTATTTCGGACTCCTACGAGCAGTACTTC. It specifies CASSISDSYEQYF.

Only a few counts were recorded for this clonotype. The J gene is TRBJ2-3, the V gene TRBV6-1; possibly TRBD1 for D (6 bases). This CDR3 spans 16 amino acids. V was shortened by 6 bases and J by 0 bases, with 16 bases between the two germline ends. Per the germline V gene, CDR1 is MNHNS and CDR2 is SASEGT. The CDR3 nucleotides read TGTGCCAGCAGCCCGATAGGACAGATTAGCACAGATACGCAGTATTTT. Its protein is CASSPIGQISTDTQYF.

This clonotype was counted many times. The V gene is TRBV28, the J gene TRBJ1-5, with D perhaps TRBD1 (5 bases). The CDR3 is made up of 14 amino acids. V was trimmed by 3 bases and J by 3 bases, leaving 9 bases between them. Germline-derived CDR1 and CDR2 are MDHEN and SYDVKM. Here the CDR3 DNA reads TGTGCCAGCAGTTTTAACGGGGCCAATCAGCCCCAGCATTTT. Its translation is CASSFNGANQPQHF.

This clonotype was counted many times. The V gene is TRBV11-2, the J gene TRBJ1-1; the D is unclear. The germline V gene has CDR1 SGHAT and CDR2 FQNNGV. The CDR3 sequence is 15 residues long. V shed 5 bases and J shed 3 bases, with 16 bases lying between them. The CDR3 is CASSIRTEWDTEAFF. The DNA of the CDR3 is TGTGCCAGCAGCATCAGGACCGAGTGGGACACTGAAGCTTTCTTT.

This clonotype was detected ten times or more. The gene calls are TRBV30 and TRBJ2-7, with D tentatively TRBD2 (5 bases). The CDR3 contains 14 residues. Looked up from germline, CDR1 is GTSNPN and CDR2 is SVGIG (reference sequence). The CDR3 nucleotides read TGTGCACTCTCCCGCCCGGGAACGTCCTACGAGCAGTACTTC. The encoded protein is CALSRPGTSYEQYF.

This clonotype was picked up many times. The J gene is TRBJ1-1, the V gene TRBV5-1; perhaps TRBD1 as D (6 bases). CDR3 length: 14 residues. Germline V gene sequence: CDR1 SGHRS, CDR2 YFSETQ. Trimming stripped 1 base from V and 1 base from J, with 8 bases between. CDR3 amino acids: CASSLWGPNTEAFF. The CDR3 region has the DNA TGCGCCAGCAGCTTGTGGGGGCCGAACACTGAAGCTTTCTTT. Looking up the rest from reference TRBV5-1 and TRBJ1-1 gives the full variable domain: KAGVTQTPRYLIKTRGQQVTLSCSPISGHRSVSWYQQTPGQGLQFLFEYFSETQRNKGNFPGRFSGRQFSNSRSEMNVSTLELGDSALYLCASSLWGPNTEAFFGQGTRLTVV.

The rearrangement joins TRBV20-1 to TRBJ2-1; the D gene is possibly TRBD1 (6 bases). This CDR3 has 15 amino acids. The germline V gene has CDR1 DFQATT and CDR2 SNEGSKA (reference sequence). V shed 6 bases and J shed 2 bases, with 17 bases lying between them. The CDR3 bases are TGCAGTGCCCCAGGCCCGGGACAACCCTACAATGAGCAGTTCTTC. This codes for CSAPGPGQPYNEQFF.

The chain is built from TRBV2 and TRBJ2-2; D gene ambiguous. The CDR3 totals 14 residues. Trimming removed 7 bases at V and 0 bases at J, with 9 bases between. Germline CDR1 reads SNHLY; CDR2 reads FYNNEI. In DNA, the CDR3 is TGTGCCAGCACCCCTCACACGAACACCGGGGAGCTGTTTTTT. Protein product: CASTPHTNTGELFF.

V and J are TRBV9 and TRBJ2-7; D gene unclear. CDR1 is SGDLS, CDR2 YYNGEE, per germline. Deletions cut 0 bases from V and 0 bases from J, with 7 bases between. The CDR3 length is 14 residues. CDR3 protein: CASSVATYSYEQYF. CDR3 bases: TGTGCCAGCAGCGTAGCCACTTACTCCTACGAGCAGTACTTC. The whole variable domain, remainder taken from reference TRBV9 and TRBJ2-7, is DSGVTQTPKHLITATGQRVTLRCSPRSGDLSVYWYQQSLDQGLQFLIQYYNGEERAKGNILERFSAQQFPDLHSELNLSSLELGDSALYFCASSVATYSYEQYFGPGTRLTVT.

This clonotype occurred a few times. The rearrangement joins TRBV3-1 to TRBJ2-7; D not resolved. The V end was cut by 4 bases, the J end by 9 bases, with 16 bases between. The germline V gene encodes CDR1 LGHDT and CDR2 YNNKEL (reference sequence). This CDR3 contains 13 residues. The CDR3 protein is CASSPVVGIGQYF. In DNA, the CDR3 is TGTGCCAGCAGCCCGGTGGTGGGGATTGGGCAGTACTTC.

This clonotype has just a few counts. This may stem from a read error, because a much larger clone lies one nucleotide away. The V and J genes are TRBV14 and TRBJ2-5; 12 bases are a match to TRBD2. CDR3 size: 14 residues. V lost 3 bases, J lost 5 bases, and 1 base stayed unmatched. From germline, CDR1 is SGHDN and CDR2 FVKESK. The CDR3: CASSQTSGSETQYF. The CDR3 DNA is TGTGCCAGCAGCCAGACTAGCGGGAGTGAGACCCAGTACTTC.

The table lists this clonotype with many counts. The chain couples TRBV12-3 or TRBV12-4 to TRBJ2-7; 14 bases match TRBD2. J gave up 4 bases and V 6 bases, and 8 bases lay outside the gene matches. There are 16 residues in the CDR3. CDR3 bases: TGTGCCAGCAGCCGCGGGACTAGCGGGAGAGTTTACGAGCAGTACTTC. Amino acids: CASSRGTSGRVYEQYF.

The chain employs TRBV5-1 and TRBJ2-5; D ambiguous. Germline loops: CDR1 SGHRS, CDR2 YFSETQ. V lost 4 bases to trimming and J lost 3 bases, with 10 bases between them. CDR3 size: 13 residues. The CDR3 nucleotides read TGCGCCAGCAGCCGCAGTGAGAAAGAGACCCAGTACTTC. As protein: CASSRSEKETQYF.

Only one count was recorded for this clonotype. The gene calls are TRBV6-1 and TRBJ2-2, with 9 bases lining up with TRBD1. The germline gives CDR1 MNHNS, CDR2 SASEGT. The CDR3 has 14 amino acids. With V trimmed by 6 bases and J by 6 bases, 5 bases remained unmatched. The CDR3 sequence: CASSWDRASGELFF. Written as DNA, the CDR3 is TGTGCCAGCAGCTGGGACAGGGCGTCCGGGGAGCTGTTTTTT.

There are many counts of this clonotype. V usage is TRBV28 and J usage is TRBJ2-3; TRBD2 aligns across 15 bases. The CDR3 spans 17 residues. The germline V gene has CDR1 MDHEN and CDR2 SYDVKM. V shed 5 bases, J shed 5 bases, and the junction held 8 bases outside the gene matches. The DNA of the CDR3 is TGTGCCAGCAGTCCAACGGGACTAGCGGGAGGAGTAGATACGCAGTATTTT. Translated, it gives CASSPTGLAGGVDTQYF.

This rearrangement joins TRBV20-1 to TRBJ1-4; tentative D call: TRBD1 (5 bases). CDR3 length: 16 residues. V gave up 0 bases and J gave up 7 bases, with 18 bases separating them. Germline CDR1 and CDR2: DFQATT and SNEGSKA (reference sequence). The CDR3 region has the DNA TGCAGTGCTAGAGACCAGCGCGGGACCGGCGGTGAAAAACTGTTTTTT. Translating it yields CSARDQRGTGGEKLFF.

This clonotype was seen ten or more times. The chain's CDR3 is CASTLPGGKRTEAFF. CDR3 nucleotide sequence: TGTGCCAGCACCCTTCCAGGGGGAAAACGAACTGAAGCTTTCTTT. The chain links TRBV28 to TRBJ1-1; TRBD1 aligns across 7 bases. J lost 5 bases, V lost 7 bases, and 13 bases had no gene match. CDR1 and CDR2 (germline): MDHEN, SYDVKM. The CDR3 runs to 15 residues. The full variable domain, with the rest looked up from reference TRBV28 and TRBJ1-1, is DVKVTQSSRYLVKRTGEKVFLECVQDMDHENMFWYRQDPGLGLRLIYFSYDVKMKEKGDIPEGYSVSREKKERFSLILESASTNQTSMYLCASTLPGGKRTEAFFGQGTRLTVV.

The CDR3 loop is CASSLEFGKTNTEAFF. CDR3 coding DNA: TGTGCCAGCAGCTTAGAGTTCGGCAAAACGAACACTGAAGCTTTCTTT. The chain is built from TRBV11-2 and TRBJ1-1; no clear D. Trimming removed 0 bases from V and 1 base from J, with 12 bases in between. Per the germline V gene, CDR1 is SGHAT and CDR2 is FQNNGV. This CDR3 has 16 residues.

V usage is TRBV9 and J usage is TRBJ2-2, with 10 bases fitting TRBD2. Unmatched junction bases numbered 4, after V lost 2 bases and J lost 6 bases. The CDR3 sequence is 15 residues long. Germline V gene lookup returns CDR1 SGDLS and CDR2 YYNGEE. The CDR3 spells CASSVSGRAAGELFF. As DNA, the CDR3 is TGTGCCAGCAGCGTGAGCGGGAGGGCCGCCGGGGAGCTGTTTTTT.

The sample holds many counts of this clonotype. This chain links TRBV28 with TRBJ1-2, with 9 bases matching TRBD1. The CDR3 extends over 15 amino acids. V was clipped by 5 bases and J by 4 bases; unmatched bases: 8. CDR1 and CDR2 from the germline V gene are MDHEN and SYDVKM. CDR3 protein: CASSPPKQGAYGYTF. Here the CDR3 DNA reads TGTGCCAGCAGTCCGCCGAAACAGGGGGCCTATGGCTACACCTTC.

This clonotype was detected many times. The chain is built from TRBV28 and TRBJ2-7; TRBD2 matches 10 bases. V trimming: 2 bases; J trimming: 0 bases; junction bases outside the gene matches: 10. The CDR3 covers 18 residues. Germline loops: CDR1 MDHEN, CDR2 SYDVKM. The CDR3 loop is CASSLRLAPSGSSYEQYF. The CDR3 region has the DNA TGTGCCAGCAGTTTAAGACTTGCCCCTAGCGGGAGCTCCTACGAGCAGTACTTC.

This clonotype was counted a few times. The chain carries TRBV4-2 and TRBJ2-3; 9 nucleotides match TRBD2. CDR1 is LGHNA and CDR2 is YNFKEQ in the germline V gene. The CDR3 runs to 17 residues. After removal of 0 bases from V and 2 bases from J, the junction contained 6 bases not matched to a gene. This chain's CDR3 is CASSQDMTSGITDTQYF. The DNA for the CDR3 is TGTGCCAGCAGCCAAGACATGACTAGCGGAATCACAGATACGCAGTATTTT.

At least ten counts were recorded for this clonotype. The rearrangement joins TRBV24-1 to TRBJ1-2; tentative D call: TRBD1 (6 bases). Trimming stripped 7 bases from V and 2 bases from J, with 10 bases between. Germline-derived CDR1 and CDR2 are KGHDR and SFDVKD. This CDR3 region has 13 residues. CDR3 sequence: CATSEDRNYGYTF. In DNA form, the CDR3 reads TGTGCCACCAGCGAAGACAGGAACTATGGCTACACCTTC.

A few counts support this clonotype. V and J are TRBV9 and TRBJ2-7; TRBD1 aligns across 9 bases. The V gene end was trimmed by 3 bases and the J gene end by 3 bases; junction bases not matched to a gene: 10. The CDR3 sequence is 16 residues long. The germline V gene has CDR1 SGDLS and CDR2 YYNGEE. CDR3 in DNA: TGTGCCAGCAGCGCCCCAGGCGGGACAGGGTTCTACGAGCAGTACTTC. Translated, it gives CASSAPGGTGFYEQYF.

This clonotype was counted a few times. The chain carries TRBV3-1 and TRBJ2-5, with 13 nucleotides matching TRBD2. CDR3 length: 17 residues. Losses at the gene ends were 1 base for V and 4 bases for J; bases not matched to a gene: 6. Germline lookup yields CDR1 LGHDT and CDR2 YNNKEL (reference sequence). CDR3 in DNA: TGTGCCAGCAGCCAAGGTCGGACTAGCGGGAGCTCAGAGACCCAGTACTTC. This translates into CASSQGRTSGSSETQYF.